This TCR beta chain stems from a study of technical replicates of blood from a handful of donors. V dropped 6 bases and J dropped 1 base, with 12 bases sitting between them. CDR3 length equals 14 residues. CDR1 and CDR2 (germline): LNHDA, SQIVND (reference sequence). The protocol was immunoSEQ multiplex PCR, while the TCRdb copy is restricted to in-frame clones and leaves out a portion. Of about 84,000 clones detected, 93% appear once; the ten largest clones hold less than 0.3%. The V gene is TRBV19, the J gene TRBJ1-2, with unresolved D. The TCR sequence derives from a human donor in good health. The material sequenced was T cells isolated from PBMCs. CDR3 protein: CASRRRGDNYGYTF. The CDR3 region has the DNA TGTGCCAGTAGAAGACGGGGAGATAACTATGGCTACACCTTC.